One sample yielded the 4 T cell receptor beta chains listed below, sequenced in a study of T cell responses to AZD1222 COVID-19 vaccine. The assay was immunoSEQ multiplex PCR, and TCRdb's table has in-frame clones only and misses some. This sample has 35,000 to 45,000 clones, with around four fifths found just once. This sample comprised peripheral blood, obtained 28 days after the second AZD1222 dose. Receptors originate from an adult who received the AZD1222 COVID-19 vaccine.

V gene TRBV6-5 combines with J gene TRBJ1-1, with a weak D call TRBD1 (5 bases). The CDR3 has 14 residues. V was cut by 6 bases and J by 0 bases, with 11 bases left in between. CDR1 MNHEY and CDR2 SVGAGI come from the germline V gene. The CDR3: CASREGSVNTEAFF. The CDR3 DNA sequence: TGTGCCAGCAGGGAGGGGTCCGTGAACACTGAAGCTTTCTTT.

This clone appeared a few times. V gene TRBV30 combines with J gene TRBJ1-2; TRBD1 matches 7 bases. V gave up 5 bases and J gave up 8 bases; unmatched junction bases: 20. Germline V gene lookup returns CDR1 GTSNPN and CDR2 SVGIG (reference sequence). The CDR3 contains 16 residues. For the CDR3, the DNA is TGTGCCTGGCGAGAGGCCTGCAGGGGGATGAGCGGAGGCTACACCTTC. Translated, it gives CAWREACRGMSGGYTF.

The chain has TRBV19 and TRBJ1-2; no definite D call. Germline V gene lookup returns CDR1 LNHDA and CDR2 SQIVND (reference sequence). The CDR3 runs to 13 residues. V lost 7 bases, J lost 7 bases, and 16 bases lay in between. The CDR3: CASTERPSGGYTF. The CDR3, as DNA: TGTGCCAGTACCGAGCGCCCTTCCGGTGGCTACACCTTC.

The chain recombines TRBV18 with TRBJ1-5; the D is unclear. The CDR3 length is 15 residues. V was trimmed by 4 bases and J by 0 bases, leaving 10 bases between them. The germline V gene encodes CDR1 KGHSH and CDR2 LQKENI. The CDR3: CASSLAGLSNQPQHF. For the CDR3, the DNA is TGTGCCAGCTCACTAGCGGGTCTTAGCAATCAGCCCCAGCATTTT.